A selection of T cell receptor beta chains follows, all from one sample in a study of T cell responses to AZD1222 COVID-19 vaccine. TCRdb's copy holds only in-frame clones and misses some; the assay was immunoSEQ multiplex PCR. The sample holds about 130,000 clones, around 89% seen once. Material: peripheral blood, obtained on day 0 of AZD1222 vaccination. These receptors all stem from an adult in good health. Both conserved end residues are part of each CDR3. The order of the fields is clone size, V gene, CDR3 protein. Clone size is given for some rows only: seen once, a few or many times, or a class if the clone is expanded.

clone size: .; V gene: TRBV5-5; CDR3 protein: CASSFAGSGANVLTF
clone size: once; V gene: TRBV19; CDR3 protein: CASLDRPYSGANVLTF
clone size: .; V gene: TRBV5-6; CDR3 protein: CASSSGTGVNTEAFF
clone size: .; V gene: TRBV18; CDR3 protein: CASSPQGAFYNSPLHF
clone size: .; V gene: TRBV4-1; CDR3 protein: CASSQPGQHYEQYF
clone size: .; V gene: TRBV24-1; CDR3 protein: CATSDSSSSDMNSGANVLTF
clone size: .; V gene: TRBV7-8; CDR3 protein: CASSLGAVSHGYTF
clone size: .; V gene: TRBV5-8; CDR3 protein: CASSLEGSKTQYF
clone size: few; V gene: TRBV2; CDR3 protein: CASSPRANGELFF
clone size: .; V gene: TRBV27; CDR3 protein: CASSLNGGPTDTQYF
clone size: .; V gene: TRBV28; CDR3 protein: CASSARQPSEEKLFF
clone size: .; V gene: TRBV3-1/TRBV3-2; CDR3 protein: CASSQVSGGTQYF
clone size: .; V gene: TRBV5-4; CDR3 protein: CASSMGGRLNSPLHF
clone size: .; V gene: TRBV18; CDR3 protein: CASSSLKGGAGEQYF
clone size: .; V gene: TRBV19; CDR3 protein: CASRHRVENTEAFF
clone size: .; V gene: TRBV12-3/TRBV12-4; CDR3 protein: CASGNGLYETQYF
clone size: once; V gene: TRBV9; CDR3 protein: CASSVAPETYEQYF
clone size: .; V gene: TRBV6-5; CDR3 protein: CASSPSGGTEAFF
clone size: few; V gene: TRBV5-1; CDR3 protein: CASSQGTGNQPQHF
clone size: .; V gene: TRBV28; CDR3 protein: CASSLGLYNEQFF
clone size: .; V gene: TRBV7-2; CDR3 protein: CASSSPYNEQFF
clone size: .; V gene: TRBV9; CDR3 protein: CASSVTSGAGNTIYF
clone size: once; V gene: TRBV12-3/TRBV12-4; CDR3 protein: CASSLFDQPQHF
clone size: .; V gene: TRBV5-4; CDR3 protein: CASSSKLNQAGEKLFF
clone size: .; V gene: TRBV7-9; CDR3 protein: CASSLARDRNTEAFF
clone size: .; V gene: TRBV2; CDR3 protein: CASSEEVLSSYNSPLHF
clone size: once; V gene: TRBV19; CDR3 protein: CASSPGLTEAFF
clone size: .; V gene: TRBV10-1; CDR3 protein: CASSQLDRAPNDYEQYF
clone size: .; V gene: TRBV6-2/TRBV6-3; CDR3 protein: CASSFFEGYNEQFF
clone size: .; V gene: TRBV9; CDR3 protein: CASSVDTMNTEAFF
clone size: .; V gene: TRBV6-5; CDR3 protein: CAANPGGSHTDTQYF
clone size: .; V gene: TRBV12-3/TRBV12-4; CDR3 protein: CASSLSGNTEAFF
clone size: few; V gene: TRBV6-2/TRBV6-3; CDR3 protein: CASSDPTPYEQYF
clone size: few; V gene: TRBV27; CDR3 protein: CASRTQGSGSPLHF
clone size: .; V gene: TRBV4-1; CDR3 protein: CASSSQMGQGGTEAFF
clone size: .; V gene: TRBV19; CDR3 protein: CASNGGVNYGYTF
clone size: .; V gene: TRBV5-4; CDR3 protein: CASSLVSSGPGRSEQYF
clone size: once; V gene: TRBV9; CDR3 protein: CASSGTGGASIGEAFF
clone size: .; V gene: TRBV6-5; CDR3 protein: CASKYSQYTSYGYTF
clone size: .; V gene: TRBV5-4; CDR3 protein: CASSSRDGYYGYTF